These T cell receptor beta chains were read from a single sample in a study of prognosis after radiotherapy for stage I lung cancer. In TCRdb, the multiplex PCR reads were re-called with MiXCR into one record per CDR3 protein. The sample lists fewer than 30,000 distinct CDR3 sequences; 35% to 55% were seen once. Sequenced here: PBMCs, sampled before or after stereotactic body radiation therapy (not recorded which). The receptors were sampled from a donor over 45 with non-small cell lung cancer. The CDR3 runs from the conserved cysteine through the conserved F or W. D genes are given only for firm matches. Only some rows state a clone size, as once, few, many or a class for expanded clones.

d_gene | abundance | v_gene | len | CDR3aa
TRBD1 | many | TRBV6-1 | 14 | CATRQGQGYQPQHF
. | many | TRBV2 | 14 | CASSEGKGFQPQHF
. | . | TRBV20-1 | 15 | CSARYCGSSTDTQYF
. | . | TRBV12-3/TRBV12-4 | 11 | CASSHWDEQFF
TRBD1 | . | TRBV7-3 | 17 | CASSFARWGTGINEQYF
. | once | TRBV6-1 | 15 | CASSDVHGSVNTIYF
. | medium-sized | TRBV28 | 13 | CASTMGNTGELFF
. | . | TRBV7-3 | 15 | CASSLTAGYYNEQFF
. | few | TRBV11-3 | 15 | CASSLEGRLNNEQFF
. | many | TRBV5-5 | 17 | CASSLSLNGPLQETQYF
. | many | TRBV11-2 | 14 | CASSLVGTADTQYF
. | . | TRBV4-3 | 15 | CASSQERLAGETQYF
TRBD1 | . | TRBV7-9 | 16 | CASSSIQGRGNYGYTF
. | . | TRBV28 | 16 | CASIFPTGRVGNDQFF
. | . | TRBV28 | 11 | CASSDRFGYTF
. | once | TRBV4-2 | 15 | CAGARLQATPGELFF
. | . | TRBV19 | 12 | CSSSPSTGELFF
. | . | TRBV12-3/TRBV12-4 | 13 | CASSNRENSPLHF